The next 6 T cell receptor beta chains were all read from a single sample in a study of CD8 T cells in Susac syndrome. An input of 0.5 to 1 ug of RNA was subjected to reverse transcription using random hexamers. Via MiXCR, TCRdb re-called the immunoSEQ multiplex PCR reads, giving one row per CDR3 protein. The sample gives about 200,000 distinct CDR3 sequences, around nine tenths of which show up once; about 0.12% is in the top ten. Sequencing input: CD8+ T cells from PBMCs. The receptors stem from a human donor with multiple sclerosis.

The chain carries TRBV4-3 and TRBJ2-7; 8 bases agree with TRBD1. The CDR3 covers 16 residues. Germline-derived CDR1 and CDR2 are LGHNA and YSLEER. V lost 1 base and J lost 0; bases outside the gene matches: 5. The CDR3 nucleotides are TGCGCCAGCAGCCAAGGAAGGACAGGGATCTCCTACGAGCAGTACTTC. This gives the protein CASSQGRTGISYEQYF.

For the CDR3, the DNA is TGTGCCAGCAGCTTAGTCACGAACACTGAAGCTTTCTTT. Its translation is CASSLVTNTEAFF. The chain has TRBV7-9 and TRBJ1-1; D call uncertain. V was cut by 1 base and J by 1 base, with 4 bases left in between. This CDR3 is 13 amino acids long. The germline V gene has CDR1 SEHNR and CDR2 FQNEAQ (reference sequence). The full variable domain, with the rest looked up from reference TRBV7-9 and TRBJ1-1, is DTGVSQNPRHKITKRGQNVTFRCDPISEHNRLYWYRQTLGQGPEFLTYFQNEAQLEKSRLLSDRFSAERPKGSFSTLEIQRTEQGDSAMYLCASSLVTNTEAFFGQGTRLTVV.

This clonotype has more than one count but fewer than ten. V gene TRBV12-3 or TRBV12-4 combines with J gene TRBJ2-2; D is ambiguous. The V and J ends lost 3 bases and 0 bases respectively, with 5 bases between them. The CDR3 sequence is 14 residues long. Written as DNA, the CDR3 is TGTGCCAGCAGTTTGGCAGCGAACACCGGGGAGCTGTTTTTT. This codes for CASSLAANTGELFF.

The V gene is TRBV4-3, the J gene TRBJ2-5; a possible D gene is TRBD2 (6 bases). The CDR3 is 15 amino acids. Trimming took 0 bases from V and 4 from J, leaving 12 bases between them. CDR1 is LGHNA, CDR2 YSLEER, per germline. In DNA form, the CDR3 reads TGCGCCAGCAGCCAAGATCCGGGACTGAGAGAGACCCAGTACTTC. Encoded protein: CASSQDPGLRETQYF.

The rearrangement links TRBV18 to TRBJ2-1, with TRBD2 matching 10 bases. CDR1 KGHSH and CDR2 LQKENI come from the germline V gene. This CDR3 is built from 17 residues. With 2 bases clipped from V and 6 bases from J, the junction kept 10 bases outside the gene matches. The CDR3 bases are TGTGCCAGCTCACCAATCTCAGCGGGAGGGCCCCTCAATGAGCAGTTCTTC. This codes for CASSPISAGGPLNEQFF.

The rearrangement joins TRBV7-9 to TRBJ2-2, with 7 bases lining up with TRBD1. CDR3 size: 14 residues. Looked up from germline, CDR1 is SEHNR and CDR2 is FQNEAQ (reference sequence). The V and J ends lost 4 bases and 6 bases, in that order; junction bases with no gene match: 5. DNA of the CDR3: TGTGCCAGCAGCTCGACAGGGAGCGCCGGGGAGCTGTTTTTT. Its protein product is CASSSTGSAGELFF.